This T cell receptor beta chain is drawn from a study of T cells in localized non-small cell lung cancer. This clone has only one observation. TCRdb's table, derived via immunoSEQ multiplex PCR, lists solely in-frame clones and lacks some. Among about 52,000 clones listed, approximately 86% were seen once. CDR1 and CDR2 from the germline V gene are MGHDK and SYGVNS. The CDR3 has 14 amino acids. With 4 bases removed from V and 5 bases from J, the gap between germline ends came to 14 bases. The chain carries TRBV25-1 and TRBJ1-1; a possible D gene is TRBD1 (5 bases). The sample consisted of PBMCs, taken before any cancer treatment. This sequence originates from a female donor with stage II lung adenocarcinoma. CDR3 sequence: CASSGTLTVTEAFF. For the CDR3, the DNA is TGTGCCAGCAGTGGGACACTCACTGTAACTGAAGCTTTCTTT.